There are many counts of the clone carrying this T cell receptor beta chain. Antigen unknown. This entry comes from a study of human T cells and chemical hapten exposure. Study at large: Sensitization applied 2% DPC to roughly 2 cm by roughly 2 cm of upper inner arm skin. From small differences in pooled library volume came most of the variation in per-sample TCR yields.

Findings and caveats of the study: Among TCRs, those above 1 in 1000 frequency were unaffected by DPC sensitization.

TCRdb reprocessed the RACE reads with MiXCR, giving one entry per CDR3 protein. This sample has roughly 180,000 distinct CDR3 sequences, with 20% to 25% found just once. Time point denoted: patch test 1, 2 weeks after DPC sensitization. The sample's treatment: therapeutic diphenylcyclopropenone sensitization with weekly scalp DPC. The TCR comes from a woman in her forties or fifties with alopecia areata. Some clones in this sample may be carry-over from other donors' samples. Sequencing was performed on whole blood, taken in connection with sensitization to the hapten diphenylcyclopropenone (DPC).

The CDR3 reads CSARQGQETQYF. CDR3 DNA: TGCAGTGCTAGACAGGGGCAAGAGACCCAGTACTTC. This chain links TRBV20-1 with TRBJ2-5; TRBD1 is a possible D gene (6 bases). Germline-derived CDR1 and CDR2 are DFQATT and SNEGSKA (reference sequence). The V end lost 2 bases, the J end lost 2 bases, and 6 bases lay between the germline ends. The CDR3 is 12 residues long.